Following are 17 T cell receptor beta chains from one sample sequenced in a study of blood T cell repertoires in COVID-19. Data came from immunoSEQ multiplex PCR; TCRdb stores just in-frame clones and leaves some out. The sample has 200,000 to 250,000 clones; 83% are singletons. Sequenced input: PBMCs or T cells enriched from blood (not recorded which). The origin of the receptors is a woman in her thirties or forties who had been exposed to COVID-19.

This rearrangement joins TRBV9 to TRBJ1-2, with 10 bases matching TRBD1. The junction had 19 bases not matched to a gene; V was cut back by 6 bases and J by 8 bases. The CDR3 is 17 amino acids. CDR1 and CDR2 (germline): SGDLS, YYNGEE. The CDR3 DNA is TGTGCCAGCAACGGAGGGACAGGGGAAAACTTTCGATTAGGCTACACCTTC. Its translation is CASNGGTGENFRLGYTF.

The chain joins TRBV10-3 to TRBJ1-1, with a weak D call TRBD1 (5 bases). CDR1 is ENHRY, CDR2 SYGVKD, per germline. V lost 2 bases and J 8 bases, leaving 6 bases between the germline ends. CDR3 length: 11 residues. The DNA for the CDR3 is TGTGCCATCAGTGAGGCAGGGGAAGCTTTCTTT. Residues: CAISEAGEAFF.

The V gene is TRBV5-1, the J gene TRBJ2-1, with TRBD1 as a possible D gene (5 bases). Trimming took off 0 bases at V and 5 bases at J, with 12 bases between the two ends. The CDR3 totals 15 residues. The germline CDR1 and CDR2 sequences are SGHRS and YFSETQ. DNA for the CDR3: TGCGCCAGCAGCTTGGCCAGTGACAGTAACAATGAGCAGTTCTTC. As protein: CASSLASDSNNEQFF.

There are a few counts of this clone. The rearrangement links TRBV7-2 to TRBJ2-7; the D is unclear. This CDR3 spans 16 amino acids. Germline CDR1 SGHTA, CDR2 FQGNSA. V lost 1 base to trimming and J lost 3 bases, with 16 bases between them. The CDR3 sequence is CASSLVSVLIFYEQYF. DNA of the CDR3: TGTGCCAGCAGCTTAGTTTCAGTCCTTATTTTCTACGAGCAGTACTTC. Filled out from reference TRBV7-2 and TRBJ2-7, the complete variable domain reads GAGVSQSPSNKVTEKGKDVELRCDPISGHTALYWYRQSLGQGLEFLIYFQGNSAPDKSGLPSDRFSAERTGGSVSTLTIQRTQQEDSAVYLCASSLVSVLIFYEQYFGPGTRLTVT.

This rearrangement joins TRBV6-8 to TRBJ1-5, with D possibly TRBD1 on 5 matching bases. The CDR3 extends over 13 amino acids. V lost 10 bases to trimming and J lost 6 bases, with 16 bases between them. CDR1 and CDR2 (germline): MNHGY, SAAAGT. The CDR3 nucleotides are TGTGCCACGTATGGGCCAAGGGGTCAGCCCCAGCATTTT. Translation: CATYGPRGQPQHF.

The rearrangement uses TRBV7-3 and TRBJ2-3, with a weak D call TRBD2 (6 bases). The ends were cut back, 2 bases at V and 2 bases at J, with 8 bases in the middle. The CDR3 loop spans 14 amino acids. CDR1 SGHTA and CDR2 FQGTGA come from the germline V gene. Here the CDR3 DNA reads TGTGCCAGCAGCTTAGCGGGGAACACAGATACGCAGTATTTT. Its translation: CASSLAGNTDTQYF.

CDR3 sequence (DNA): TGTGCCTGGAGTCCCCCGGGACAGACCTATGGCTACACCTTC. This encodes CAWSPPGQTYGYTF. V is TRBV30 and J is TRBJ1-2, with TRBD1 matching 7 bases. This CDR3 spans 14 amino acids. The trim removed 2 bases at V and 4 bases at J, leaving 7 bases unmatched. CDR1 GTSNPN and CDR2 SVGIG come from the germline V gene (reference sequence).

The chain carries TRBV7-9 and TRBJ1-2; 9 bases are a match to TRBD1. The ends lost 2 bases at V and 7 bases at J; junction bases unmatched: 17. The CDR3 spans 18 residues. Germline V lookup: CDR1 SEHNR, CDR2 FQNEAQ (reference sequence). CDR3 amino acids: CASSLLHPGQGYPRGYTF. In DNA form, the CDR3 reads TGTGCCAGCAGCTTACTTCATCCGGGACAGGGATATCCGCGTGGCTACACCTTC.

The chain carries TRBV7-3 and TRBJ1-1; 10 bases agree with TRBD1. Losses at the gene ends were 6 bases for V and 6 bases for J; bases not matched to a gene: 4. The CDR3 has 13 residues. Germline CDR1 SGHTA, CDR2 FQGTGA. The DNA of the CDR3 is TGTGCCAGCAGTAGACAGGGGGCGGCTGAAGCTTTCTTT. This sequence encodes CASSRQGAAEAFF.

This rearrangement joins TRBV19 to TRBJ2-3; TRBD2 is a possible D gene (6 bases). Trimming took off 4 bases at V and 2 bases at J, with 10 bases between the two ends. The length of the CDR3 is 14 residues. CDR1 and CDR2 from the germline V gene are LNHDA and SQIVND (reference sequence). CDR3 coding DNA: TGTGCCAGTAGTAGGGGGGAAGACACAGATACGCAGTATTTT. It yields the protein CASSRGEDTDTQYF.

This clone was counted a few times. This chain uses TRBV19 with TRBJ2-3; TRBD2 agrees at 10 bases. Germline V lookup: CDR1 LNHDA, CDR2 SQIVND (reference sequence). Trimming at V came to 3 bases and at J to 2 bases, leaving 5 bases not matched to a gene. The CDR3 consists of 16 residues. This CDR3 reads CASSMILAGNTDTQYF. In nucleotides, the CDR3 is TGTGCCAGTAGTATGATACTAGCGGGGAACACAGATACGCAGTATTTT.

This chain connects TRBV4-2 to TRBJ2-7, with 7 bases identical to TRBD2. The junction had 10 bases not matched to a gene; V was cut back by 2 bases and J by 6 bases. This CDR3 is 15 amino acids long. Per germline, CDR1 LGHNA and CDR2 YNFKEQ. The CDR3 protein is CASSQPGGRELEQYF. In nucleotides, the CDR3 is TGTGCCAGCAGCCAACCCGGCGGGCGGGAGCTCGAGCAGTACTTC.

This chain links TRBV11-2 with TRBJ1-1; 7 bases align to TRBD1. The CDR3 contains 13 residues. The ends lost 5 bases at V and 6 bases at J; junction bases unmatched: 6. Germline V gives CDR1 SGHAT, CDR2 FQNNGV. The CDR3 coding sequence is TGTGCCAGCAGCGCCGACAGGGTCGCTGAAGCTTTCTTT. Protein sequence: CASSADRVAEAFF.

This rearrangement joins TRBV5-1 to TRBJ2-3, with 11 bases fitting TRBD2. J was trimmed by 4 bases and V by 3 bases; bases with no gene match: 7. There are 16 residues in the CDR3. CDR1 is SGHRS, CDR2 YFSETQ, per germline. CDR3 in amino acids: CASSSITSGGPDTQYF. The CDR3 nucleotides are TGCGCCAGCAGCTCTATCACTAGCGGGGGACCAGATACGCAGTATTTT.

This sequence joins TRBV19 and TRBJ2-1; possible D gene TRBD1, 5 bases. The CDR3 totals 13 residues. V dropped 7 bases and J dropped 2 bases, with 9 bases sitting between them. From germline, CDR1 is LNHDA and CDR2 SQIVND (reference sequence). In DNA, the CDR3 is TGTGCCAGTACGACAGCAACCTACAATGAGCAGTTCTTC. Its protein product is CASTTATYNEQFF.

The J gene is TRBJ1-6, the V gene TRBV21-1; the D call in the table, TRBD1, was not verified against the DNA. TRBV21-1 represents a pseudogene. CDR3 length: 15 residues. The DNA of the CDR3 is TGTGCCAGCAGCAAAGTTATTACAGCCAATTCACCCCTCCACTTT. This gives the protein CASSKVITANSPLHF.

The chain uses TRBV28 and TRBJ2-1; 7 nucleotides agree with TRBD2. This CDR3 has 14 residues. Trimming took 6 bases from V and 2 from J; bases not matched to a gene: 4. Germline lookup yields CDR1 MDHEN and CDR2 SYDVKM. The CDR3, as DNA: TGTGCCAGCAGCCCACGGGGGGCCTACAATGAGCAGTTCTTC. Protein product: CASSPRGAYNEQFF.